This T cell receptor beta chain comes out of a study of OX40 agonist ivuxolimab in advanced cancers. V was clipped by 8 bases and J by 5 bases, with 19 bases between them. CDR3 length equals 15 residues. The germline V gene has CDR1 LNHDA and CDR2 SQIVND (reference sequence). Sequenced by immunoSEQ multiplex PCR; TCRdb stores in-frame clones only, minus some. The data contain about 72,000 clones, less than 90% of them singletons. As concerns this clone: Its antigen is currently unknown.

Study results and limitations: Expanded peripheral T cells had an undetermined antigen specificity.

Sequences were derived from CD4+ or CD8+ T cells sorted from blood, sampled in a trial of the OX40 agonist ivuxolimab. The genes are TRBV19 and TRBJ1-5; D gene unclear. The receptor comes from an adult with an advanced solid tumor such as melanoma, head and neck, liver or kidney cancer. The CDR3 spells CASPPCFRKDQPQHF. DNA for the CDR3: TGTGCCAGTCCACCTTGTTTCAGGAAAGATCAGCCCCAGCATTTT. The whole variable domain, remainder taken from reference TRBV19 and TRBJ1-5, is DGGITQSPKYLFRKEGQNVTLSCEQNLNHDAMYWYRQDPGQGLRLIYYSQIVNDFQKGDIAEGYSVSREKKESFPLTVTSAQKNPTAFYLCASPPCFRKDQPQHFGDGTRLSIL.